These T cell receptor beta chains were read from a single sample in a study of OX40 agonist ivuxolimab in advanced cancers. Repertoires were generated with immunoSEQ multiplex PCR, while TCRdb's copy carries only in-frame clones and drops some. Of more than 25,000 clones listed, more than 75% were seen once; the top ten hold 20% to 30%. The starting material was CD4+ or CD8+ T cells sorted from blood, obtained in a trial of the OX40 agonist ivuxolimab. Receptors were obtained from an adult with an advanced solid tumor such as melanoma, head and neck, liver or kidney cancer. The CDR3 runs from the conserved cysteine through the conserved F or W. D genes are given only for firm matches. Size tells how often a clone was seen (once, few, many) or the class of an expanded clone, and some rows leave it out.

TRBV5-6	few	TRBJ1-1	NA	CASSLGGPEAFF	TGTGCCAGCAGCTTGGGGGGGCCTGAAGCTTTCTTT
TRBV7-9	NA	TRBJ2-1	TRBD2	CASSPDLAGGPYNEQFF	TGTGCCAGCAGCCCCGATTTAGCGGGAGGGCCTTACAATGAGCAGTTCTTC
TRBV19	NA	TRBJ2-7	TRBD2	CASSNSRASGYYEQYF	TGTGCCAGTAGCAACTCCCGGGCTAGCGGATACTACGAGCAGTACTTC
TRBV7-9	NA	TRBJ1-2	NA	CASSQTTGYGYTF	TGTGCCAGCAGCCAGACGACAGGATATGGCTACACCTTC
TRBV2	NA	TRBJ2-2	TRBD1	CASTRTGANTGELFF	TGTGCCAGCACCAGGACAGGGGCGAACACCGGGGAGCTGTTTTTT
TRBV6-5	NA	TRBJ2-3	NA	CASSRVRETDTQYF	TGTGCCAGCAGCCGCGTGAGGGAGACAGATACGCAGTATTTT
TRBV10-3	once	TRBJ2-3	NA	CAISEVSADTQYF	TGTGCCATCAGTGAGGTTAGCGCAGATACGCAGTATTTT
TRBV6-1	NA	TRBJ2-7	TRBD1	CASSVSGTAYEQYF	TGTGCCAGCAGTGTCTCCGGGACAGCTTACGAGCAGTACTTC
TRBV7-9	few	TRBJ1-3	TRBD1	CASSSRQGGGNTIYF	TGTGCCAGCAGCTCCCGACAGGGAGGTGGAAACACCATATATTTT
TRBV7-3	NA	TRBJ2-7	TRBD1	CASSLGTGEQYF	TGTGCCAGCAGTCTAGGGACAGGCGAGCAGTACTTC
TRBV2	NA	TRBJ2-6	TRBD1	CASSERQGAWANVLTF	TGTGCCAGCAGTGAAAGACAGGGGGCGTGGGCCAACGTCCTGACTTTC
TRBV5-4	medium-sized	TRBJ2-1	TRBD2	CASSRRTSGAPGNEQFF	TGTGCCAGCAGTAGGAGGACTAGCGGGGCCCCCGGCAATGAGCAGTTCTTC
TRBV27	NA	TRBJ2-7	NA	CASSFGRSYEQYF	TGTGCCAGCAGTTTTGGCAGATCCTACGAGCAGTACTTC
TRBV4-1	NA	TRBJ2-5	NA	CASSRDTGAGGETQYF	TGCGCCAGCAGCCGCGACACAGGGGCGGGGGGAGAGACCCAGTACTTC
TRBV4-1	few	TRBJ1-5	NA	CASSLQGLGNQPQHF	TGCGCCAGCAGCCTACAGGGATTGGGCAATCAGCCCCAGCATTTT
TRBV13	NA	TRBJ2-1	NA	CASSTLLGAPSSYNEQFF	TGTGCCAGCAGCACCCTGCTGGGAGCGCCGAGCTCCTACAATGAGCAGTTCTTC
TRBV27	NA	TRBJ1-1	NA	CASNPRTRLINRRNTEAFF	TGTGCCAGCAACCCACGGACCCGACTTATTAACCGACGTAACACTGAAGCTTTCTTT
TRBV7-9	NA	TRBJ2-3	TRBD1	CASSEPRTGRNTDTQYF	TGTGCCAGCAGCGAACCCAGGACAGGAAGAAACACAGATACGCAGTATTTT
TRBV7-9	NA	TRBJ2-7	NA	CASSLDVARYEQYF	TGTGCCAGCAGCTTAGATGTGGCGAGATACGAGCAGTACTTC
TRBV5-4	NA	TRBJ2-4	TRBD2	CASSLGLAGPGAKNIQYF	TGTGCCAGCAGCTTGGGGCTAGCGGGTCCCGGGGCCAAAAACATTCAGTACTTC
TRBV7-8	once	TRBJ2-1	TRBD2	CASSPGLAGGWTSYNEQFF	TGTGCCAGCAGCCCCGGACTAGCGGGAGGATGGACATCCTACAATGAGCAGTTCTTC
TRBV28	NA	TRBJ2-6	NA	CASSLGTLGGANVLTF	TGTGCCAGCAGTTTGGGGACCCTGGGGGGGGCCAACGTCCTGACTTTC
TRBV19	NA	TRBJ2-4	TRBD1	CASSIGTGPKNIQYF	TGTGCCAGTAGTATAGGGACAGGGCCGAAAAACATTCAGTACTTC
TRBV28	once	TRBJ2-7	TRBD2	CASSPGGRRYEQYF	TGTGCCAGCTCCCCGGGGGGGCGCCGTTACGAGCAGTACTTC
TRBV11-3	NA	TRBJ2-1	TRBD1	CASSLAYRGVSVVEQFF	TGTGCCAGCAGCTTAGCCTACAGGGGGGTCTCCGTCGTGGAGCAGTTCTTC
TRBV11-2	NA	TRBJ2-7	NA	CASSRPSWDAGTSYEQYF	TGTGCCAGCAGTCGACCGTCCTGGGACGCGGGCACTTCCTACGAGCAGTACTTC
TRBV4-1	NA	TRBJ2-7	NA	CASSQRHSGRDEQYF	TGCGCCAGCAGCCAAAGGCACTCGGGGCGGGACGAGCAGTACTTC
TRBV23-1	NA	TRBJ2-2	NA	CASSRAGNTGELFF	TGCGCCAGCAGTCGGGCCGGAAACACCGGGGAGCTGTTTTTT
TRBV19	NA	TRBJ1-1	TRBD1	CASSPHWGTGGNTEAFF	TGTGCCAGTAGTCCACATTGGGGGACAGGGGGGAACACTGAAGCTTTCTTT
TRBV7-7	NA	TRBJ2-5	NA	CASSLGPQAGYQETQYF	TGTGCTAGCAGCTTAGGACCACAGGCAGGGTACCAAGAGACCCAGTACTTC
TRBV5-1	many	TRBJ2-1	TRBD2	CASSASGSYNEQFF	TGCGCCAGCAGCGCTAGCGGATCTTACAATGAGCAGTTCTTC
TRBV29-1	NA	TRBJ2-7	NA	CSVSGPSSYEQYF	TGCAGCGTTTCGGGCCCGAGCTCCTACGAGCAGTACTTC
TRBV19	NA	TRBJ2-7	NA	CASNEQYF	TGTGCCAGTAACGAGCAGTACTTC
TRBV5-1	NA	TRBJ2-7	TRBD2	CASSDGTSIEQYF	TGCGCCAGCAGCGACGGGACTAGCATCGAGCAGTACTTC
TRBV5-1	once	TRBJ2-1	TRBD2	CASSPGTSSRGEQFF	TGCGCCAGCAGCCCCGGGACTAGCTCAAGGGGGGAGCAGTTCTTC
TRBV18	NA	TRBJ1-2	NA	CASSPGTTLAFYGYTF	TGTGCCAGCTCACCCGGGACTACCCTCGCTTTCTATGGCTACACCTTC
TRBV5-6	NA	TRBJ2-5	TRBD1	CASSTSTGGLETQYF	TGTGCCAGCAGCACCTCGACAGGGGGTTTAGAGACCCAGTACTTC
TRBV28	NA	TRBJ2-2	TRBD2	CASSFNLAGESGELFF	TGTGCCAGCAGTTTTAATCTAGCGGGAGAGTCCGGGGAGCTGTTTTTT
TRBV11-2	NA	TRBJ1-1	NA	CASSLVLGDTEAFF	TGTGCCAGCAGCTTAGTATTGGGGGACACCGAAGCTTTCTTT
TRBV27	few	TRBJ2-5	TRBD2	CASSLGPSGQEETQYF	TGTGCCAGCAGTTTGGGTCCTAGCGGGCAGGAGGAGACCCAGTACTTC
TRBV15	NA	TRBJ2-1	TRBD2	CATSPLSGSSYNEQFF	TGTGCCACCAGCCCGCTTAGCGGGAGCTCCTACAATGAGCAGTTCTTC
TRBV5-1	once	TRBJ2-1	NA	CASTLEDPIYNEQFF	TGCGCCAGCACTTTAGAGGACCCGATATACAATGAGCAGTTCTTC
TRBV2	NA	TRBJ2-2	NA	CASNAIWANTGELFF	TGTGCCAGCAATGCAATTTGGGCGAACACCGGGGAGCTGTTTTTT
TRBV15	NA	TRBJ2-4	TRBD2	CATSRTSGASKNIQYF	TGTGCCACCAGCAGAACTAGCGGGGCCTCCAAAAACATTCAGTACTTC
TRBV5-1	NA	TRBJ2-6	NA	CASKKLSGANVLTF	TGCGCCAGCAAGAAGCTCTCTGGGGCCAACGTCCTGACTTTC
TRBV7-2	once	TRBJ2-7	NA	CASSVSLAPSYEQYF	TGTGCCAGCAGCGTTTCGCTAGCGCCGTCCTACGAGCAGTACTTC
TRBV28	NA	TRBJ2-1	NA	CASSLWDENNEQFF	TGTGCCAGCAGTTTATGGGACGAGAACAATGAGCAGTTCTTC
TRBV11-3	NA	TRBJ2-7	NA	CASSLSSGLSYEQYF	TGTGCCAGCAGCTTATCCTCGGGACTCTCCTACGAGCAGTACTTC
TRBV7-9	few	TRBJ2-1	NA	CASTFSGNEQFF	TGTGCCAGCACCTTTAGTGGAAATGAGCAGTTCTTC
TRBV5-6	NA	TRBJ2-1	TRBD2	CASSLRLAGAYNEQFF	TGTGCCAGCAGCCTAAGACTAGCGGGAGCCTACAATGAGCAGTTCTTC
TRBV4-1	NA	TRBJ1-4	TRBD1	CASSQGIYGQGVNEKLFF	TGCGCCAGCAGCCAAGGGATATACGGACAGGGAGTGAATGAAAAACTGTTTTTT
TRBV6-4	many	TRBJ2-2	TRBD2	CASGTSTGELFF	TGTGCCAGCGGGACTAGCACCGGGGAGCTGTTTTTT
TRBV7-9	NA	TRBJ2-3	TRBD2	CASLGTSGRGTDTQYF	TGTGCCAGCCTAGGGACTAGCGGGAGAGGGACAGATACGCAGTATTTT
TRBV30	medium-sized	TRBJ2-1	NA	CAWRIGPSQGEQFF	TGTGCCTGGAGAATAGGTCCCTCACAAGGTGAGCAGTTCTTC
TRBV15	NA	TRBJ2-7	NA	CATSRDSPPYLTDYEQYF	TGTGCCACCAGCAGAGATTCCCCCCCCTATTTGACGGACTACGAGCAGTACTTC
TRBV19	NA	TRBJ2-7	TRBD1	CASSMDRSSSYEQYF	TGTGCCAGTAGTATGGACAGGTCCTCCTCCTACGAGCAGTACTTC
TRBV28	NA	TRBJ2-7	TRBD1	CASSTGQGYEQYF	TGTGCCAGCAGTACCGGACAGGGTTACGAGCAGTACTTC
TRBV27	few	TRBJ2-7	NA	CASSNLRTRPPYEQYF	TGTGCCAGCAGTAATCTCCGGACGCGACCCCCCTACGAGCAGTACTTC
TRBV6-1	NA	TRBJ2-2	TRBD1	CASSWQGVDTGELFF	TGTGCCAGCAGTTGGCAGGGGGTGGACACCGGGGAGCTGTTTTTT